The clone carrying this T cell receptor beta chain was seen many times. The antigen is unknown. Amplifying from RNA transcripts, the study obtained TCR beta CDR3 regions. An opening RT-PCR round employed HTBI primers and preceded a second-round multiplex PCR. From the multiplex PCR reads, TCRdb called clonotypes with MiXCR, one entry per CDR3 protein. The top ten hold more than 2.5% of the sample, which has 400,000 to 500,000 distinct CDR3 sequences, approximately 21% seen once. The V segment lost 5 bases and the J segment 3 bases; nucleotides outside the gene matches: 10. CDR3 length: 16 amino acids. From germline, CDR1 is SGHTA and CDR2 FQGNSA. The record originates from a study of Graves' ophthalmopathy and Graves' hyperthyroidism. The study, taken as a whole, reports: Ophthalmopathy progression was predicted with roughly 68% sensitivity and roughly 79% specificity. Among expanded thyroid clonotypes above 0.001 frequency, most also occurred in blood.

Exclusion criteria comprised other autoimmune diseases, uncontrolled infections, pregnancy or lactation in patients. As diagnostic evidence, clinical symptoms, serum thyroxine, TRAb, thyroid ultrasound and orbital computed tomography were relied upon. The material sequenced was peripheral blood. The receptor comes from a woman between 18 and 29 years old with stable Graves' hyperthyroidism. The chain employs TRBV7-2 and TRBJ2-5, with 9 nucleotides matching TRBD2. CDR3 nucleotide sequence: TGTGCCAGCAGCCGACCGCTGGCTAGCGGGAAAGAGACCCAGTACTTC. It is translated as CASSRPLASGKETQYF.